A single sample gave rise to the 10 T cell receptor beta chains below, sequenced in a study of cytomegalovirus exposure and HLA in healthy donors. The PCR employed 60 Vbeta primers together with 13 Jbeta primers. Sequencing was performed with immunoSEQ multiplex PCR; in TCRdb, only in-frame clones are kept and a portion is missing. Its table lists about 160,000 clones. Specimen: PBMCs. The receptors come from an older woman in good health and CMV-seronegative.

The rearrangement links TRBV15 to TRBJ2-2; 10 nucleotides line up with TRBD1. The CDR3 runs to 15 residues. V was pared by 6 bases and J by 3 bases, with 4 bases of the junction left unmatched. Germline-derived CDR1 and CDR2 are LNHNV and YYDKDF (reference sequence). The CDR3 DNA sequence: TGTGCCACCAGAGCGGGACAGGGGTACACCGGGGAGCTGTTTTTT. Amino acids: CATRAGQGYTGELFF.

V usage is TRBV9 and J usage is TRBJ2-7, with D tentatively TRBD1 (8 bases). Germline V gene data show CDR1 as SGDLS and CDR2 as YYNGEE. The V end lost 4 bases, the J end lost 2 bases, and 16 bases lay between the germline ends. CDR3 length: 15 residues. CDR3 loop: CASSPHRGGTYEQYF. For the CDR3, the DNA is TGTGCCAGCAGCCCTCACAGGGGGGGGACCTACGAGCAGTACTTC.

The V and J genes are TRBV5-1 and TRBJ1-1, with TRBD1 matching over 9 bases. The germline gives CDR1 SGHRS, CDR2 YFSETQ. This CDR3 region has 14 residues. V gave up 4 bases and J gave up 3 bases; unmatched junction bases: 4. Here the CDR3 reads CASSGTGFDTEAFF. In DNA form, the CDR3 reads TGCGCCAGCAGCGGGACAGGGTTTGACACTGAAGCTTTCTTT.

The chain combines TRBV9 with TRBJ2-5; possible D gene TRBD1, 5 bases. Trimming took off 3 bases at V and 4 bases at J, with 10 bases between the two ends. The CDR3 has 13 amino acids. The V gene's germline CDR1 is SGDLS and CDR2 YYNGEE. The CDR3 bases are TGTGCCAGCAGCGAACGACAGCGAGAGACCCAGTACTTC. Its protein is CASSERQRETQYF.

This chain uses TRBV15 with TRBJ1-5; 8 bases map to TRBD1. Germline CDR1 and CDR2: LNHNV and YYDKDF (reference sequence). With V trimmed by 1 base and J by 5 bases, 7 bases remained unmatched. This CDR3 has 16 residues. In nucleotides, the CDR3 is TGTGCCACCAGCAGAGGTCCGCCAGGGGGCGATCAGCCCCAGCATTTT. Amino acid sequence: CATSRGPPGGDQPQHF.

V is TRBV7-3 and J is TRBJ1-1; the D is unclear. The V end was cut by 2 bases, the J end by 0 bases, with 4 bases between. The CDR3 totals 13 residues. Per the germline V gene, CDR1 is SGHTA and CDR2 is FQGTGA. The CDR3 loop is CASSLLMNTEAFF. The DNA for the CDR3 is TGTGCCAGCAGCTTATTAATGAACACTGAAGCTTTCTTT.

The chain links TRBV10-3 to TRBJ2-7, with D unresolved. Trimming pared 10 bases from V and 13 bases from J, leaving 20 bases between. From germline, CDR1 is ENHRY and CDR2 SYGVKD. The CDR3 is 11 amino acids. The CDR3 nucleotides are TGTGCCACCTCCGCCCGAGAGGAGAACTACTTC. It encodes CATSAREENYF.

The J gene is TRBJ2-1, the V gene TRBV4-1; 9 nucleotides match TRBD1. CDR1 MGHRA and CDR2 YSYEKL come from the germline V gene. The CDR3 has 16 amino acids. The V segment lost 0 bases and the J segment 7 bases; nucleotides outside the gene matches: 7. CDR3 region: CASSQDDRGRFNEQFF. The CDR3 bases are TGCGCCAGCAGCCAAGATGACAGGGGGAGGTTTAATGAGCAGTTCTTC.

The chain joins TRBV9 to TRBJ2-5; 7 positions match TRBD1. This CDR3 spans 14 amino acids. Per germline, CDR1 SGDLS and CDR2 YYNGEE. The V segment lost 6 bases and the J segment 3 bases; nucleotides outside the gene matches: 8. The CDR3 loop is CASKRDSGEETQYF. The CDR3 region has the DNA TGTGCCAGCAAGAGGGACAGCGGAGAAGAGACCCAGTACTTC.

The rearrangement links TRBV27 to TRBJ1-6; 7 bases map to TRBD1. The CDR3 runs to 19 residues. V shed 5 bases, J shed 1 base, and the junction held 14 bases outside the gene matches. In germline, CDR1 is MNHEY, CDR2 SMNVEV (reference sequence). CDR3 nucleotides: TGTGCCAGCAGTCCAGACAGGGCAAAGGAGATTTCCTATAATTCACCCCTCCACTTT. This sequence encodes CASSPDRAKEISYNSPLHF.